Listed here is a single TCR beta chain. V was trimmed by 3 bases and J by 1 base, leaving 13 bases between them. There are 16 residues in the CDR3. Germline V gives CDR1 KGHSH, CDR2 LQKENI. This entry belongs to a study of chemoradiotherapy in HPV16-positive cancers. Repertoires were generated with immunoSEQ multiplex PCR, while TCRdb's copy carries only in-frame clones and drops some. Found here are more than 12,000 clones, around 88% of them singletons; the top ten hold approximately 3.4%. The source is a human donor with HPV-associated anogenital cancer. The material was blood, obtained from a patient who underwent chemoradiotherapy. The chain uses TRBV18 and TRBJ1-3; D remains ambiguous. The CDR3 coding sequence is TGTGCCAGCTCACCGTATCTCGAGGGATCTGGAAACACCATATATTTT. Protein sequence: CASSPYLEGSGNTIYF.